The T cell receptor beta chain under discussion was sequenced for a study of cytomegalovirus exposure and HLA in healthy donors. Primers included in the PCR were 60 Vbeta and 13 Jbeta primers. TCRdb's table, derived via immunoSEQ multiplex PCR, lists solely in-frame clones and lacks some. This repertoire includes roughly 120,000 clones. The study's findings and limits: Usually a TCR sequence was rare, but some public TCRs were found in many donors. Later analysis identified several of the most significant clusters that appeared linked to common viral pathogens. Per a later analysis, about 17,000 TCR beta sequences showed association with HLA alleles at 0.05 false discovery rate.

Of note for this clone: Its specificity is not known.

Trimming took off 6 bases at V and 0 bases at J, with 18 bases between the two ends. The CDR3 sequence is 17 residues long. Germline lookup yields CDR1 MNHEY and CDR2 SMNVEV (reference sequence). V is TRBV27 and J is TRBJ1-5; D is possibly TRBD1 (6 bases). The sequence was collected from a man aged 25-40 years in good health and CMV-seronegative. Sequenced material: PBMCs. The CDR3 DNA follows: TGTGCCAGCAGCCCACAGGGTTTTGATCCTAGCAATCAGCCCCAGCATTTT. Amino acids: CASSPQGFDPSNQPQHF.